These 30 T cell receptor beta chains were all obtained from the same sample, sequenced in a study of shared clonotypes between healthy human individuals. This table comes from immunoSEQ multiplex PCR, and its TCRdb copy is limited to in-frame clones, with some not included. The sample yields about 1 million clones, about 75% seen once. Sequenced sample: memory CD4+ T cells sorted from blood. Regarding subset: CD45RA-negative fraction. Receptors originate from a man between 18 and 35 years old in good health.

The chain uses TRBV7-9 and TRBJ1-6; no reliable D call. CDR1 is SEHNR and CDR2 is FQNEAQ in the germline V gene (reference sequence). The CDR3 length is 14 residues. The germline V and J ends were trimmed by 1 base and 2 bases, with 3 bases remaining between them. The CDR3 is CASSLGPYNSPLHF. The DNA for the CDR3 is TGTGCCAGCAGCTTAGGGCCCTATAATTCACCCCTCCACTTT.

The rearrangement links TRBV25-1 to TRBJ2-5; 12 bases map to TRBD2. Germline CDR1 reads MGHDK; CDR2 reads SYGVNS. The trim removed 2 bases at V and 6 bases at J, leaving 4 bases unmatched. This CDR3 contains 15 residues. This CDR3 is CASSEPSGGAKTQYF. The CDR3 DNA sequence: TGTGCCAGCAGTGAACCTAGCGGGGGGGCAAAGACCCAGTACTTC.

V and J are TRBV28 and TRBJ1-2; D gene unclear. V lost 4 bases, J lost 4 bases, and 19 bases lay in between. The CDR3 sequence is 16 residues long. Germline values: CDR1 MDHEN, CDR2 SYDVKM. The CDR3: CASSSTADPARYGYTF. CDR3 bases: TGTGCCAGCAGTTCCACGGCGGACCCGGCGCGCTATGGCTACACCTTC.

The chain joins TRBV6-1 to TRBJ2-7; a possible D gene is TRBD2 (6 bases). The CDR3 runs to 15 residues. Germline V gene data show CDR1 as MNHNS and CDR2 as SASEGT. V was trimmed by 3 bases and J by 3 bases, leaving 15 bases between them. The CDR3 DNA reads as TGTGCCAGCAGTGACACAGTCCCCGGGGGCTACGAGCAGTACTTC. It codes for CASSDTVPGGYEQYF.

J is TRBJ2-1 and V is TRBV5-1; 15 bases match TRBD2. The CDR3 runs to 14 residues. Germline V lookup: CDR1 SGHRS, CDR2 YFSETQ. J was trimmed by 10 bases and V by 4 bases; bases with no gene match: 3. CDR3 residues: CASSPGTSGREQFF. For the CDR3, the DNA is TGCGCCAGCAGCCCCGGGACTAGCGGGAGGGAGCAGTTCTTC. Full variable domain (outside the CDR3, taken from reference TRBV5-1 and TRBJ2-1): KAGVTQTPRYLIKTRGQQVTLSCSPISGHRSVSWYQQTPGQGLQFLFEYFSETQRNKGNFPGRFSGRQFSNSRSEMNVSTLELGDSALYLCASSPGTSGREQFFGPGTRLTVL.

J is TRBJ2-1 and V is TRBV5-1; 9 bases are a match to TRBD1. V lost 4 bases, J lost 4 bases, and 12 bases stayed unmatched. The CDR3 sequence is 17 residues long. CDR1 SGHRS and CDR2 YFSETQ come from the germline V gene. CDR3 sequence (DNA): TGCGCCAGCAGCATTTCTACTGGGGACAGGGTATACAATGAGCAGTTCTTC. It is translated as CASSISTGDRVYNEQFF.

The sample holds a few counts of this clone. Other DNA sequences in this specimen translate into the identical CDR3. CDR3 DNA: TGTGCCAGCAGCTTGGAGGGGAACACTGAAGCTTTCTTT. Translating gives CASSLEGNTEAFF. The V gene is TRBV7-9, the J gene TRBJ1-1, with D unresolved. Per germline, CDR1 SEHNR and CDR2 FQNEAQ (reference sequence). Deletions cut 3 bases from V and 1 base from J, with 6 bases between. There are 13 residues in the CDR3.

J is TRBJ1-1 and V is TRBV4-1, with D perhaps TRBD1 (5 bases). V shed 0 bases and J shed 8 bases, with 19 bases lying between them. The CDR3 consists of 16 residues. Germline CDR1 and CDR2: MGHRA and YSYEKL. DNA of the CDR3: TGCGCCAGCAGCCAAGATAGTGCGGGCAGGGTGTCAGAAGCTTTCTTT. Translated, it gives CASSQDSAGRVSEAFF.

V is TRBV5-1 and J is TRBJ1-6; a possible D gene is TRBD1 (6 bases). This CDR3 has 14 amino acids. The V end was cut by 0 bases, the J end by 9 bases, with 10 bases between. Germline V lookup: CDR1 SGHRS, CDR2 YFSETQ. The CDR3 coding sequence is TGCGCCAGCAGCTTGGAAGGGGGGCCTTCACCCCTCCACTTT. It is translated as CASSLEGGPSPLHF.

The chain recombines TRBV15 with TRBJ2-1, with D uncertain. The germline V gene has CDR1 LNHNV and CDR2 YYDKDF (reference sequence). The CDR3 loop spans 14 amino acids. Trimming removed 3 bases at V and 1 base at J, with 7 bases between. The CDR3 DNA reads TGTGCCACCAGCAGGTCCCTGTCCTACAATGAGCAGTTCTTC. It specifies CATSRSLSYNEQFF.

The rearrangement uses TRBV7-6 and TRBJ1-1, with D perhaps TRBD1 (5 bases). CDR1 and CDR2 from the germline V gene are SGHVS and FNYEAQ. The CDR3 runs 14 residues. Trimming cost V 5 bases and J 7 bases, with 17 bases left between them. CDR3 DNA sequence: TGTGCCAGCAGCGCCGCAAAATCCGGGGGTGAAGCTTTCTTT. It specifies CASSAAKSGGEAFF.

Comments on this clone: This sample also contains other DNA sequences that code for the same CDR3. The chain uses TRBV7-2 and TRBJ1-5; D remains unclear. The germline V gene has CDR1 SGHTA and CDR2 FQGNSA. Trimming removed 3 bases at V and 4 bases at J, with 7 bases between. CDR3 length: 13 residues. In nucleotides, the CDR3 is TGTGCCAGCAGCTTTTCTGGGAATCAGCCCCAGCATTTT. Translation gives CASSFSGNQPQHF. The whole variable domain, filled in from reference TRBV7-2 and TRBJ1-5, reads GAGVSQSPSNKVTEKGKDVELRCDPISGHTALYWYRQSLGQGLEFLIYFQGNSAPDKSGLPSDRFSAERTGGSVSTLTIQRTQQEDSAVYLCASSFSGNQPQHFGDGTRLSIL.

The CDR3 is CASKSGGEYEQYF. The DNA of the CDR3 is TGCGCCAGCAAAAGCGGGGGGGAGTACGAGCAGTACTTC. This chain joins TRBV5-1 and TRBJ2-7; 10 bases match TRBD2. After removal of 6 bases from V and 4 bases from J, the junction contained 4 bases not matched to a gene. Germline V gives CDR1 SGHRS, CDR2 YFSETQ. This CDR3 spans 13 amino acids.

The chain links TRBV5-1 to TRBJ2-5; 11 nucleotides align to TRBD2. The CDR3 is 17 amino acids. The germline CDR1 and CDR2 sequences are SGHRS and YFSETQ. The junction had 7 bases not matched to a gene; V was cut back by 1 base and J by 2 bases. Here the CDR3 DNA reads TGCGCCAGCAGCTTGCGGGTGACTAGCGGGGATCAAGAGACCCAGTACTTC. It is translated as CASSLRVTSGDQETQYF.

The chain uses TRBV6-1 and TRBJ1-1; D is possibly TRBD1 (6 bases). This CDR3 has 12 residues. Germline CDR1 is MNHNS and CDR2 is SASEGT. Trimming cost V 7 bases and J 6 bases, with 12 bases left between them. CDR3 DNA: TGTGCCAGCATCCCAGGGGTGTCTGAAGCTTTCTTT. This encodes CASIPGVSEAFF.

This chain uses TRBV19 with TRBJ2-7; no clear D gene. The V gene's germline CDR1 is LNHDA and CDR2 SQIVND (reference sequence). V lost 4 bases and J 2 bases, leaving 24 bases between the germline ends. The CDR3 extends over 18 amino acids. The chain's CDR3 is CASSTSHAPSRATYEQYF. CDR3 nucleotides: TGTGCCAGTAGTACCTCCCACGCCCCAAGCAGAGCTACCTACGAGCAGTACTTC.

The V call is TRBV6-5, the J call TRBJ1-2; perhaps TRBD1 as D (5 bases). The CDR3 extends over 12 amino acids. Germline values: CDR1 MNHEY, CDR2 SVGAGI. V lost 2 bases and J lost 8, with 9 bases in between. CDR3 region: CASSYGRDGYTF. The DNA of the CDR3 is TGTGCCAGCAGTTACGGCAGGGACGGCTACACCTTC.

The rearrangement joins TRBV5-4 to TRBJ2-5; 10 bases agree with TRBD1. The CDR3 contains 12 residues. V shed 4 bases, J shed 13 bases, and the junction held 7 bases outside the gene matches. Germline assignment: CDR1 SGHNT and CDR2 YYREEE (reference sequence). The CDR3 sequence is CASSQDRGVWYF. In DNA, the CDR3 is TGTGCCAGCAGCCAGGACAGGGGGGTTTGGTACTTC. Full variable domain (remainder filled in from reference TRBV5-4 and TRBJ2-5): ETGVTQSPTHLIKTRGQQVTLRCSSQSGHNTVSWYQQALGQGPQFIFQYYREEENGRGNFPPRFSGLQFPNYSSELNVNALELDDSALYLCASSQDRGVWYFGPGTRLLVL.

The chain combines TRBV19 with TRBJ1-6, with a weak D call TRBD1 (6 bases). The ends were cut back, 1 base at V and 6 bases at J, with 13 bases in the middle. CDR1 and CDR2 from the germline V gene are LNHDA and SQIVND (reference sequence). The CDR3 has 16 residues. The chain's CDR3 is CASSIGGKGVNSPLHF. In nucleotides, the CDR3 is TGTGCCAGTAGTATAGGAGGAAAGGGGGTTAATTCACCCCTCCACTTT.

This clone was recorded many times. The chain couples TRBV6-5 to TRBJ2-2, with TRBD1 identical over 7 bases. This CDR3 is 14 amino acids long. Per germline, CDR1 MNHEY and CDR2 SVGAGI. Trimming took 5 bases from V and 6 from J; bases not matched to a gene: 6. CDR3: CASSEQGSAGELFF. The CDR3 region has the DNA TGTGCCAGCAGTGAACAGGGGTCCGCCGGGGAGCTGTTTTTT.

This clone was detected a few times. CDR3: CASSEVDRGSAEAFF. The CDR3 DNA follows: TGTGCCAGCAGTGAAGTTGATAGAGGATCCGCTGAAGCTTTCTTT. The chain employs TRBV2 and TRBJ1-1; D is unclear. The V gene's germline CDR1 is SNHLY and CDR2 FYNNEI. V lost 1 base and J 6 bases, leaving 15 bases between the germline ends. The CDR3 runs 15 residues.

The chain is built from TRBV10-1 and TRBJ2-3; unclear D gene. Trimming shortened V by 6 bases and J by 1 base, and 8 bases separated the two germline ends. Germline-derived CDR1 and CDR2 are WNHNN and SYGVQD (reference sequence). The CDR3 consists of 13 residues. CDR3 in amino acids: CASSGQRTDTQYF. Written as DNA, the CDR3 is TGCGCCAGCAGCGGGCAGCGCACAGATACGCAGTATTTT.

The J gene is TRBJ2-7, the V gene TRBV10-1, with D possibly being TRBD1 or TRBD2 (6 bases each). This CDR3 is built from 13 residues. V gave up 7 bases and J gave up 0 bases, with 10 bases separating them. Germline V gene sequence: CDR1 WNHNN, CDR2 SYGVQD (reference sequence). CDR3 region: CASKGEVSYEQYF. The CDR3 DNA sequence: TGCGCCAGCAAGGGGGAGGTCTCCTACGAGCAGTACTTC.

The rearrangement links TRBV11-2 to TRBJ2-7, with a weak D call TRBD2 (6 bases). Germline assignment: CDR1 SGHAT and CDR2 FQNNGV. The CDR3 totals 15 residues. V was clipped by 5 bases and J by 4 bases, with 18 bases between them. The CDR3 DNA sequence: TGTGCCAGCAGCCTTAAGGCTAGCGCCCCTTACGAGCAGTACTTC. It is translated as CASSLKASAPYEQYF.

The chain employs TRBV7-9 and TRBJ2-7, with D possibly matching TRBD1 (6 bases). This CDR3 has 13 residues. Germline-derived CDR1 and CDR2 are SEHNR and FQNEAQ (reference sequence). Deletions cut 2 bases from V and 5 bases from J, with 10 bases between. The CDR3 DNA reads as TGTGCCAGCAGCTTATTGGGGGCCCACGAGCAGTACTTC. Translated, it gives CASSLLGAHEQYF.

This clone has only a few counts. This sequence joins TRBV7-9 and TRBJ1-1; 7 nucleotides agree with TRBD1. The CDR3 is 17 amino acids. The germline V gene encodes CDR1 SEHNR and CDR2 FQNEAQ (reference sequence). The junction had 12 bases not matched to a gene; V was cut back by 1 base and J by 4 bases. This CDR3 is CASSLGITGALGTEAFF. The CDR3 coding sequence is TGTGCCAGCAGCTTAGGGATCACAGGGGCTTTAGGCACTGAAGCTTTCTTT.

The V call is TRBV19, the J call TRBJ2-5, with 7 positions matching TRBD2. The CDR3 has 15 residues. Germline lookup yields CDR1 LNHDA and CDR2 SQIVND (reference sequence). The trim removed 7 bases at V and 5 bases at J, leaving 13 bases unmatched. The CDR3 DNA is TGTGCCAGTAAGAAGAACTGGGGGGGTGGGGAGACCCAGTACTTC. As protein: CASKKNWGGGETQYF.

The genes are TRBV5-4 and TRBJ2-5; 9 bases agree with TRBD2. Germline lookup yields CDR1 SGHNT and CDR2 YYREEE (reference sequence). J gave up 4 bases and V 0 bases, and 7 bases lay outside the gene matches. The CDR3 extends over 16 amino acids. CDR3 nucleotides: TGTGCCAGCAGCTTGGAGGTCCAGCGGGGGGCAGAGACCCAGTACTTC. Translated, it gives CASSLEVQRGAETQYF.

CDR3 nucleotides: TGTGCCAGCAGCTTGGCCCCCCAGGGGGCCTACAATGAGCAGTTCTTC. Translating it yields CASSLAPQGAYNEQFF. This rearrangement joins TRBV5-4 to TRBJ2-1; TRBD1 matches 7 bases. V lost 0 bases to trimming and J lost 2 bases; unmatched junction nucleotides: 5. Germline assignment: CDR1 SGHNT and CDR2 YYREEE (reference sequence). This CDR3 is built from 16 residues.

The chain couples TRBV11-1 to TRBJ2-7, with 8 bases identical to TRBD2. V lost 5 bases, J lost 4 bases, and 7 bases stayed unmatched. There are 14 residues in the CDR3. Germline CDR1 reads SGHAT; CDR2 reads FQDESV (reference sequence). The CDR3 sequence is CASSPRPGGYEQYF. The CDR3 DNA is TGTGCCAGCAGCCCTCGCCCGGGGGGGTACGAGCAGTACTTC.